The rows below give T cell receptor beta chains drawn from one sample of a study of blood T cells in healthy people across ages. One entry per CDR3 protein results from TCRdb running MiXCR on the 5' RACE reads. In the table there are 1.2 million to 1.5 million distinct CDR3 sequences, around 42% of which are singletons. Source material: blood. Receptors originate from a woman aged 18-30 years in good health. The CDR3 runs from the conserved cysteine through the conserved F or W. The order of the fields is D gene, V gene, clone size, J gene, CDR3 DNA, CDR3 protein. The D gene is left open where the match is weak. A row's size may be missing; if present it is once, few, many or a size class.

d_call: .
v_call: TRBV9
clone_size: .
j_call: TRBJ1-2
cdr3_nt: TGTGCCAGCAGCGTAGGGGGGGTCTTAGACTATGGCTACACCTTC
cdr3_aa: CASSVGGVLDYGYTF

d_call: .
v_call: TRBV9
clone_size: .
j_call: TRBJ2-1
cdr3_nt: TGTGCCAGCAGTGCCGAGTACGGGGGGTCCTACATGGGACATAACGATGAGCAGTTCTTC
cdr3_aa: CASSAEYGGSYMGHNDEQFF

d_call: .
v_call: TRBV20-1
clone_size: .
j_call: TRBJ1-2
cdr3_nt: TGCAGTGCCTCCGCCCCGTCGCAGGGAAGGGACTATGGGGATGGCTACACCTTC
cdr3_aa: CSASAPSQGRDYGDGYTF

d_call: TRBD1
v_call: TRBV10-2
clone_size: few
j_call: TRBJ1-2
cdr3_nt: TGCGCCAGCAGTGAGTATCACCGGGACAGGCAAACGTATGGCTACACCTTC
cdr3_aa: CASSEYHRDRQTYGYTF

d_call: TRBD2
v_call: TRBV20-1
clone_size: .
j_call: TRBJ2-3
cdr3_nt: TGCAGTGCAATTAAGGGGACTAGCGGGGGTTTTACAGATACGCAGTATTTT
cdr3_aa: CSAIKGTSGGFTDTQYF

d_call: .
v_call: TRBV9
clone_size: few
j_call: TRBJ2-3
cdr3_nt: TGTGCCAGCAGCGTAACAGGAGTAGACACAGATACGCAGTATTTT
cdr3_aa: CASSVTGVDTDTQYF

d_call: TRBD2
v_call: TRBV6-1
clone_size: .
j_call: TRBJ2-5
cdr3_nt: TGTGCCAGCAGTTGGGACTACGTCCAAGAGACCCAGTACTTC
cdr3_aa: CASSWDYVQETQYF

d_call: .
v_call: TRBV12-3/TRBV12-4
clone_size: few
j_call: TRBJ2-7
cdr3_nt: TGTGCCAGCAGTTTTACGATGGACCCTCGGGACACCAACTACGAGCAGTACTTC
cdr3_aa: CASSFTMDPRDTNYEQYF

d_call: TRBD2
v_call: TRBV28
clone_size: .
j_call: TRBJ2-3
cdr3_nt: TGTGCCAGCAGTTCTCCCAACGTAGCGGGGCCTGGGGATACGCAGTATTTT
cdr3_aa: CASSSPNVAGPGDTQYF

d_call: TRBD1
v_call: TRBV6-5
clone_size: few
j_call: TRBJ2-3
cdr3_nt: TGTGCCAGCATCTACTATCGGGACAGGGACACAGATACGCAGTATTTT
cdr3_aa: CASIYYRDRDTDTQYF

d_call: TRBD2
v_call: TRBV29-1
clone_size: few
j_call: TRBJ2-7
cdr3_nt: TGCAGCGCAGGACTAGCGGGCTACGAGCAGTACTTC
cdr3_aa: CSAGLAGYEQYF

d_call: .
v_call: TRBV5-5
clone_size: few
j_call: TRBJ2-2
cdr3_nt: TGTGCCAGCAGCTACTTAACAGGGTCCACCGGGGAGCTGTTTTTT
cdr3_aa: CASSYLTGSTGELFF

d_call: TRBD2
v_call: TRBV5-1
clone_size: .
j_call: TRBJ2-7
cdr3_nt: TGCGCCAGCAGCGCTTACCAGCGGGAGTTCTACAATGAGCAGTACTTC
cdr3_aa: CASSAYQREFYNEQYF

d_call: .
v_call: TRBV10-1
clone_size: .
j_call: TRBJ2-3
cdr3_nt: TGCGCCAGCAGTGAGATGGGGACCCGCGCAGATACGCAGTATTTT
cdr3_aa: CASSEMGTRADTQYF

d_call: .
v_call: TRBV29-1
clone_size: .
j_call: TRBJ1-2
cdr3_nt: TGCAGCGTCGAACAGGGATTGGGTGGCTACACCTTC
cdr3_aa: CSVEQGLGGYTF

d_call: TRBD1
v_call: TRBV10-3
clone_size: .
j_call: TRBJ2-1
cdr3_nt: TGTGCCATCAGTGGCGACAGGGGTTCCTACAATGAGCAGTTCTTC
cdr3_aa: CAISGDRGSYNEQFF

d_call: .
v_call: TRBV29-1
clone_size: .
j_call: TRBJ1-1
cdr3_nt: TGCAGCGTTTTTAGGGACCTTGAAGCTTTCTTT
cdr3_aa: CSVFRDLEAFF

d_call: .
v_call: TRBV6-5
clone_size: few
j_call: TRBJ2-7
cdr3_nt: TGTGCCAGCAGTTTTTCGGGACTCTCATCCCCCTACGAGCAGTACTTC
cdr3_aa: CASSFSGLSSPYEQYF

d_call: TRBD2
v_call: TRBV20-1
clone_size: .
j_call: TRBJ2-7
cdr3_nt: TGCAGTGCTAGAATCGGGGGGGACACCTACGAGCAGTACTTC
cdr3_aa: CSARIGGDTYEQYF

d_call: .
v_call: TRBV15
clone_size: .
j_call: TRBJ2-3
cdr3_nt: TGTGCCACCAGCAGAGCCACAGATACGCAGTATTTT
cdr3_aa: CATSRATDTQYF

d_call: .
v_call: TRBV4-2
clone_size: few
j_call: TRBJ2-1
cdr3_nt: TGTGCCAGCAGCCCCGCGGTCCTGAGCTCCTACAATGAGCAGTTCTTC
cdr3_aa: CASSPAVLSSYNEQFF